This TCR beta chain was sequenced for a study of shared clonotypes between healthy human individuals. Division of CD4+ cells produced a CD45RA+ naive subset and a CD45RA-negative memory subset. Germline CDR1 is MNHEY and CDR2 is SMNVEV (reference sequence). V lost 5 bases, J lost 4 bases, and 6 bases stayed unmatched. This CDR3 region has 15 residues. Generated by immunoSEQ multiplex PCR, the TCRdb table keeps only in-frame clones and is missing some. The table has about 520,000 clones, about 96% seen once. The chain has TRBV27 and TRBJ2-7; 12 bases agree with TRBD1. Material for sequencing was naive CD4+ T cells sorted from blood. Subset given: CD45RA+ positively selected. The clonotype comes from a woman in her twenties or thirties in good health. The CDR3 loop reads CASSPQGQGAYEQYF. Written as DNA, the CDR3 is TGTGCCAGCAGTCCCCAGGGACAGGGGGCTTACGAGCAGTACTTC.